This entry lists 13 T cell receptor beta chains sequenced from one sample in a study of beta chain features in type 1 diabetes. Since all of the isolated RNA was reverse transcribed, expressed TCRB transcripts were what got sequenced. Generated by immunoSEQ multiplex PCR, the TCRdb table keeps only in-frame clones and is missing some. Of 330,000 or so clones in the sample, roughly 21% were seen once. Sequenced: naive CD4+ T cells from blood. The receptor set was obtained from a woman younger than 35 in good health.

V usage is TRBV19 and J usage is TRBJ1-1; 7 positions agree with TRBD1. CDR1 and CDR2 from the germline V gene are LNHDA and SQIVND (reference sequence). The CDR3 is 13 amino acids. Germline trimming cut 4 bases from V and 4 bases from J; bases unmatched to any gene: 3. This CDR3 reads CASSTQGGTEAFF. The CDR3 nucleotides read TGTGCCAGTAGTACTCAGGGGGGCACTGAAGCTTTCTTT.

This clone was observed a few times. The same CDR3 also results from other DNA sequences found in this sample. This chain connects TRBV7-8 to TRBJ2-7, with D possibly TRBD1 on 6 matching bases. The length of the CDR3 is 15 residues. V was shortened by 1 base and J by 2 bases, with 12 bases between the two germline ends. Per germline, CDR1 SGHVS and CDR2 FQNEAQ. CDR3 sequence reads: CASSLEPGHTYEQYF. The CDR3, as DNA: TGTGCCAGCAGCTTAGAACCGGGACATACCTACGAGCAGTACTTC. The complete variable domain, with remaining parts taken from reference TRBV7-8 and TRBJ2-7, reads GAGVSQSPRYKVAKRGQDVALRCDPISGHVSLFWYQQALGQGPEFLTYFQNEAQLDKSGLPSDRFFAERPEGSVSTLKIQRTQQEDSAVYLCASSLEPGHTYEQYFGPGTRLTVT.

The chain combines TRBV5-4 with TRBJ1-2; D remains ambiguous. This CDR3 region has 13 residues. Germline lookup yields CDR1 SGHNT and CDR2 YYREEE (reference sequence). Between the trimmed V and J ends, which lost 3 bases and 3 bases, there was a span of 9 bases. CDR3 residues: CASSSTVDYGYTF. DNA of the CDR3: TGTGCCAGCAGCTCCACAGTGGACTATGGCTACACCTTC.

V and J are TRBV10-3 and TRBJ2-7; 7 bases are a match to TRBD1. V shed 4 bases and J 6 bases; nucleotides not matched to a gene: 9. CDR3 size: 14 residues. Germline CDR1 reads ENHRY; CDR2 reads SYGVKD. The CDR3 sequence: CAISADRAAGEQYF. In DNA form, the CDR3 reads TGTGCCATCAGTGCCGACAGGGCTGCTGGCGAGCAGTACTTC.

This clone was detected a few times. This chain links TRBV30 with TRBJ2-3; 14 bases map to TRBD2. Germline lookup yields CDR1 GTSNPN and CDR2 SVGIG (reference sequence). J was trimmed by 4 bases and V by 2 bases; bases with no gene match: 5. The CDR3 totals 16 residues. CDR3 sequence (DNA): TGTGCCTGGAGTAGGGGACTAGCGGGAGACGCAGATACGCAGTATTTT. Translated, it gives CAWSRGLAGDADTQYF.

V and J are TRBV30 and TRBJ2-5; 7 nucleotides line up with TRBD1. The better agreement between TRBJ2-7 and the DNA end casts doubt on the J call. Germline V gene sequence: CDR1 GTSNPN, CDR2 SVGIG (reference sequence). This CDR3 contains 13 residues. The CDR3 loop is CAWSLDRVGEQYF. As DNA, the CDR3 is TGTGCCTGGAGTCTAGACAGGGTCGGCGAGCAGTACTTC.

The chain recombines TRBV7-9 with TRBJ1-1; 7 bases match TRBD1. V lost 3 bases to trimming and J lost 1 base; unmatched junction nucleotides: 2. The CDR3 runs to 14 residues. CDR1 SEHNR and CDR2 FQNEAQ come from the germline V gene (reference sequence). The CDR3 nucleotides are TGTGCCAGCAGCTTCCAGGGGGGGAACACTGAAGCTTTCTTT. This sequence encodes CASSFQGGNTEAFF.

This chain joins TRBV9 and TRBJ1-5, with 7 bases matching TRBD1. CDR1 is SGDLS, CDR2 YYNGEE, per germline. V shed 5 bases and J 4 bases; nucleotides not matched to a gene: 9. The CDR3 sequence is 15 residues long. As DNA, the CDR3 is TGTGCCAGCAGTCTTGCCGGGACAGCTAATCAGCCCCAGCATTTT. Amino acids: CASSLAGTANQPQHF.

This clone came up a few times. The chain couples TRBV11-2 to TRBJ2-1; TRBD1 aligns across 10 bases. Germline values: CDR1 SGHAT, CDR2 FQNNGV. V trimming: 7 bases; J trimming: 4 bases; junction bases outside the gene matches: 7. There are 15 residues in the CDR3. In DNA form, the CDR3 reads TGTGCCAGCACCCCCATGGGACAGGGGTACAATGAGCAGTTCTTC. Translating gives CASTPMGQGYNEQFF.

This chain joins TRBV11-2 and TRBJ2-3; D is unresolved. CDR1 and CDR2 from the germline V gene are SGHAT and FQNNGV. The CDR3 totals 13 residues. The germline V and J ends were trimmed by 3 bases and 11 bases, with 15 bases remaining between them. CDR3 in DNA: TGTGCCAGCAGCTTGTCAGCGAGCCCGATGCAGTATTTT. This sequence encodes CASSLSASPMQYF.

This clone was detected only a few times. The rearrangement joins TRBV25-1 to TRBJ2-7; TRBD1 matches at 7 bases. The CDR3 is made up of 11 amino acids. Germline V CDR1 and CDR2: MGHDK, SYGVNS. The ends lost 8 bases at V and 11 bases at J; junction bases unmatched: 9. In DNA, the CDR3 is TGTGCCAGCCGAAGTGCAGGGACAGAGTACTTC. Protein: CASRSAGTEYF.

This chain links TRBV12-5 with TRBJ2-1, with TRBD2 matching 11 bases. The germline gives CDR1 LGHNT, CDR2 FRNRAP. V trimming: 7 bases; J trimming: 4 bases; junction bases outside the gene matches: 18. This CDR3 has 19 amino acids. The CDR3 loop reads CASAPLSPRLAGKYNEQFF. The CDR3 region has the DNA TGTGCTAGTGCCCCCTTATCCCCCAGACTAGCGGGGAAGTACAATGAGCAGTTCTTC.

This clone has just a few counts. J is TRBJ2-7 and V is TRBV10-3; D is ambiguous. Trimming pared 2 bases from V and 2 bases from J, leaving 7 bases between. There are 13 residues in the CDR3. The germline V gene encodes CDR1 ENHRY and CDR2 SYGVKD. CDR3 in amino acids: CAISETVTYEQYF. CDR3 DNA: TGTGCCATCAGTGAGACAGTTACCTACGAGCAGTACTTC.